Sequencing of this T cell receptor (beta chain) was carried out in a study of OX40 agonist ivuxolimab in advanced cancers. The CDR3 length is 14 residues. V was shortened by 6 bases and J by 0 bases, with 8 bases between the two germline ends. Per the germline V gene, CDR1 is SGHTA and CDR2 is FQGTGA. Assay used: immunoSEQ multiplex PCR; TCRdb lists only in-frame clones, some missing. The top ten hold approximately 4.3% of the sample, which has roughly 62,000 clones, 84% seen once. It was autoimmune disease history or systemic immunosuppression that excluded patients. Baseline, cycle 4 day 1, and cycle 7 day 1 were the blood sampling points.

This rearrangement joins TRBV7-3 to TRBJ2-2, with unresolved D. Sequencing used CD4+ or CD8+ T cells sorted from blood, obtained in a trial of the OX40 agonist ivuxolimab. The clonotype originates from an adult with an advanced solid tumor such as melanoma, head and neck, liver or kidney cancer. The CDR3 reads CASRLQANTGELFF. The CDR3 DNA sequence: TGTGCCAGCAGGTTACAAGCGAACACCGGGGAGCTGTTTTTT.